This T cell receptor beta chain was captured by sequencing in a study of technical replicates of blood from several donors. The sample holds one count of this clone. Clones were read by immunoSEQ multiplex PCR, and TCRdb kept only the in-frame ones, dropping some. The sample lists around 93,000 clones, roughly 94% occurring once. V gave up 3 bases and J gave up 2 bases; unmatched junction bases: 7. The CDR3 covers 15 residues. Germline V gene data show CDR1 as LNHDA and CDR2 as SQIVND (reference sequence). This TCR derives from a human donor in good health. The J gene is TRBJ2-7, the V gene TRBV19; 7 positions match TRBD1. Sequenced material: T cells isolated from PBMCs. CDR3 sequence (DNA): TGTGCCAGTAGTATTGGCAGGGGGATCACCTACGAGCAGTACTTC. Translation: CASSIGRGITYEQYF.